These 8 T cell receptor beta chains share one sample of origin, sequenced in a study of blood T cell repertoires in COVID-19. The method was immunoSEQ multiplex PCR; TCRdb's version includes in-frame clones alone and lacks a portion of them. The sample lists more than 30,000 clones; 88% were seen once. The sample consisted of peripheral blood. The receptors here all came from a woman older than 75 with active or convalescent COVID-19.

The chain uses TRBV27 and TRBJ2-5; D not certain. The germline V gene encodes CDR1 MNHEY and CDR2 SMNVEV (reference sequence). This CDR3 spans 14 amino acids. V was cut by 3 bases and J by 2 bases, with 10 bases left in between. The CDR3 sequence is CASSFRGVQETQYF. As DNA, the CDR3 is TGTGCCAGCAGTTTCCGCGGCGTACAAGAGACCCAGTACTTC.

V gene TRBV7-2 combines with J gene TRBJ1-2; TRBD1 matches at 11 bases. The V gene end was trimmed by 5 bases and the J gene end by 8 bases; junction bases not matched to a gene: 7. Germline assignment: CDR1 SGHTA and CDR2 FQGNSA. The CDR3 is 14 residues long. DNA for the CDR3: TGTGCCAGCAGCGTAGAGGACAGGGGGCAAGGCTACACCTTC. It codes for CASSVEDRGQGYTF.

V gene TRBV27 combines with J gene TRBJ1-5, with D maybe TRBD1 (5 bases). V lost 5 bases and J 4 bases, leaving 21 bases between the germline ends. Looked up from germline, CDR1 is MNHEY and CDR2 is SMNVEV (reference sequence). This CDR3 comprises 17 residues. As DNA, the CDR3 is TGTGCCAGCAGTGGCCAGGGAGGCCGCTCAGGAAATCAGCCCCAGCATTTT. Translation: CASSGQGGRSGNQPQHF.

The chain has TRBV19 and TRBJ2-7; TRBD1 might be the D (6 bases). This CDR3 has 12 amino acids. Trimming shortened V by 8 bases and J by 4 bases, and 12 bases separated the two germline ends. Germline values: CDR1 LNHDA, CDR2 SQIVND (reference sequence). CDR3 in DNA: TGTGCCAGTGGGACAAACGGATACGAGCAGTACTTC. It translates to CASGTNGYEQYF.

This clone was counted a single time. The rearrangement uses TRBV6-4 and TRBJ1-5; a possible D gene is TRBD1 (5 bases). Trimming removed 6 bases from V and 5 bases from J, with 8 bases in between. The length of the CDR3 is 12 residues. Per the germline V gene, CDR1 is MRHNA and CDR2 is SNTAGT. CDR3 loop: CASRKQDQPQHF. DNA for the CDR3: TGTGCCAGCAGAAAACAGGATCAGCCCCAGCATTTT.

The rearrangement joins TRBV30 to TRBJ2-1; 10 bases are a match to TRBD1. The germline V gene has CDR1 GTSNPN and CDR2 SVGIG (reference sequence). This CDR3 has 14 residues. Trimming cost V 4 bases and J 8 bases; bases outside gene matches: 8. The CDR3 spells CAWKGQGQAYEQFF. The CDR3 nucleotides are TGTGCCTGGAAGGGACAGGGGCAAGCATATGAGCAGTTCTTC.

This clone has only one observation. V gene TRBV18 combines with J gene TRBJ1-1, with 7 bases aligning to TRBD1. This CDR3 is 13 amino acids long. CDR1 is KGHSH and CDR2 is LQKENI in the germline V gene. J was trimmed by 8 bases and V by 5 bases; bases with no gene match: 8. CDR3: CASSGEQGTEAFF. The DNA of the CDR3 is TGTGCCAGCTCAGGAGAACAGGGGACAGAAGCTTTCTTT.

The chain couples TRBV2 to TRBJ2-1; D gene ambiguous. V lost 5 bases and J 7 bases, leaving 9 bases between the germline ends. Per the germline V gene, CDR1 is SNHLY and CDR2 is FYNNEI. The CDR3 spans 12 residues. This chain's CDR3 is CASSYILNEQFF. The CDR3 nucleotides read TGTGCCAGCAGTTATATATTAAATGAGCAGTTCTTC. The whole variable domain, filled in from reference TRBV2 and TRBJ2-1, reads EPEVTQTPSHQVTQMGQEVILRCVPISNHLYFYWYRQILGQKVEFLVSFYNNEISEKSEIFDDQFSVERPDGSNFTLKIRSTKLEDSAMYFCASSYILNEQFFGPGTRLTVL.